Below, 25 T cell receptor beta chains from the same sample are listed, as sequenced in a study of OX40 agonist ivuxolimab in advanced cancers. Method: immunoSEQ multiplex PCR; TCRdb's copy keeps in-frame clones and lacks some. The sample lists fewer than 90,000 clones, 92% occurring once. The source was CD4+ or CD8+ T cells sorted from blood, collected in a trial of the OX40 agonist ivuxolimab. The source of these receptors is an adult with an advanced solid tumor such as melanoma, head and neck, liver or kidney cancer.

This chain uses TRBV30 with TRBJ2-7, with 8 bases aligning to TRBD2. Germline loops: CDR1 GTSNPN, CDR2 SVGIG (reference sequence). The CDR3 has 16 residues. The V gene end was trimmed by 4 bases and the J gene end by 3 bases; junction bases not matched to a gene: 14. DNA for the CDR3: TGTGCCTGGACCCGCGCGGGGGGACTGCACTACTACGAGCAGTACTTC. It is translated as CAWTRAGGLHYYEQYF.

The rearrangement uses TRBV12-2 and TRBJ1-2; the table's D call of TRBD1 was not tested on the DNA. TRBV12-2 is classified as a pseudogene. The CDR3 is 11 residues long. CDR3 sequence reads: CASHILYGYTF. CDR3 coding DNA: TGTGCAAGTCACATTCTCTATGGCTACACCTTC.

V is TRBV19 and J is TRBJ2-3; perhaps TRBD1 as D (6 bases). Germline loops: CDR1 LNHDA, CDR2 SQIVND (reference sequence). CDR3 length: 17 residues. The V gene lost 6 bases and the J gene lost 0 bases, with 19 bases spanning the gap. CDR3 in DNA: TGTGCCAGTAGCTTCGGACAGAAAGACCATAGCACAGATACGCAGTATTTT. Its protein product is CASSFGQKDHSTDTQYF.

The chain is built from TRBV2 and TRBJ1-2; weak D call: TRBD1 (5 bases). Germline assignment: CDR1 SNHLY and CDR2 FYNNEI. The CDR3 is 13 amino acids. Trimming took off 7 bases at V and 6 bases at J, with 15 bases between the two ends. The CDR3 nucleotides are TGTGCCAGCATATGGGGGGTGAGGAATGGCTACACCTTC. This translates into CASIWGVRNGYTF.

The chain employs TRBV18 and TRBJ1-1; D gene uncertain. Germline CDR1 reads KGHSH; CDR2 reads LQKENI. V was trimmed by 4 bases and J by 4 bases, leaving 10 bases between them. This CDR3 is built from 13 residues. DNA of the CDR3: TGTGCCAGCTCACGAGAGGGCGGCACTGAAGCTTTCTTT. It translates to CASSREGGTEAFF.

This rearrangement joins TRBV5-8 to TRBJ1-2; weak D call: TRBD1 (5 bases). V was clipped by 2 bases and J by 3 bases, with 11 bases between them. This CDR3 has 14 amino acids. CDR1 is SGHTS and CDR2 is YDEGEE in the germline V gene. DNA of the CDR3: TGTGCCAGCAGCTTTTTAGGGGTGGACTATGGCTACACCTTC. Translating gives CASSFLGVDYGYTF.

The chain couples TRBV7-9 to TRBJ1-1; D is unresolved. The germline CDR1 and CDR2 sequences are SEHNR and FQNEAQ (reference sequence). The CDR3 is made up of 13 amino acids. Trimming pared 4 bases from V and 1 base from J, leaving 7 bases between. The CDR3 region has the DNA TGTGCCAGCAGCTGGTCACAGAACACTGAAGCTTTCTTT. Amino acid sequence: CASSWSQNTEAFF.

This sequence joins TRBV29-1 and TRBJ1-5, with unresolved D. The CDR3 runs to 13 residues. Germline CDR1 is SQVTM and CDR2 is ANQGSEA. The ends were cut back, 1 base at V and 5 bases at J, with 9 bases in the middle. The CDR3 loop reads CSVEGVGDQPQHF. The CDR3 coding sequence is TGCAGCGTTGAAGGGGTTGGTGATCAGCCCCAGCATTTT.

The chain recombines TRBV15 with TRBJ2-1; no firm D call. The V gene lost 6 bases and the J gene lost 7 bases, with 10 bases spanning the gap. Germline V CDR1 and CDR2: LNHNV, YYDKDF (reference sequence). The CDR3 loop spans 12 amino acids. CDR3 sequence: CATRARTNEQFF. CDR3 coding DNA: TGTGCCACCAGGGCCCGAACGAATGAGCAGTTCTTC.

This sequence joins TRBV30 and TRBJ1-3; a weak D match, TRBD1 (6 bases). Germline V gives CDR1 GTSNPN, CDR2 SVGIG (reference sequence). V was cut by 4 bases and J by 3 bases, with 16 bases left in between. The CDR3 covers 15 residues. The CDR3, as DNA: TGTGCCTGGACCTCGTGGGTAGGGGGTGGAAACACCATATATTTT. Translation gives CAWTSWVGGGNTIYF.

There are a few counts of this clone. The CDR3: CASRGLAVRSGEQYF. The CDR3, as DNA: TGTGCCAGCAGGGGACTAGCGGTGAGGTCTGGGGAGCAGTACTTC. The V and J genes are TRBV2 and TRBJ2-7, with 11 bases that match TRBD2. V was clipped by 6 bases and J by 7 bases; unmatched bases: 11. The germline CDR1 and CDR2 sequences are SNHLY and FYNNEI. CDR3 length: 15 residues.

V gene TRBV18 combines with J gene TRBJ1-1, with a weak D call TRBD1 (6 bases). This CDR3 comprises 16 residues. Germline lookup yields CDR1 KGHSH and CDR2 LQKENI. V shed 4 bases and J shed 6 bases, with 21 bases lying between them. The chain's CDR3 is CASSQQGAGGNAEAFF. The CDR3 nucleotides read TGTGCCAGCTCACAGCAAGGGGCGGGGGGCAACGCTGAAGCTTTCTTT.

In regard to this clone: This CDR3 is also generated by other DNA sequences in the sample. This chain uses TRBV5-6 with TRBJ1-3; a possible D gene is TRBD1 (6 bases). Germline lookup yields CDR1 SGHDT and CDR2 YYEEEE. CDR3 length: 17 amino acids. Trimming took off 4 bases at V and 7 bases at J, with 24 bases between the two ends. CDR3 nucleotide sequence: TGTGCCAGCAGCCAAAGACCGGGACCAGGGACACGGAACACCATATATTTT. Protein: CASSQRPGPGTRNTIYF.

This chain links TRBV5-1 with TRBJ2-2; D unclear. The CDR3 has 14 amino acids. CDR1 is SGHRS and CDR2 is YFSETQ in the germline V gene. V shed 0 bases and J shed 5 bases, with 8 bases lying between them. The CDR3 DNA reads as TGCGCCAGCAGCTTGGTCCCACCAACCGGGGAGCTGTTTTTT. This encodes CASSLVPPTGELFF.

The chain joins TRBV7-2 to TRBJ1-1; 10 bases are a match to TRBD1. The junction had 1 base not matched to a gene; V was cut back by 4 bases and J by 5 bases. This CDR3 is built from 13 residues. Germline lookup yields CDR1 SGHTA and CDR2 FQGNSA. The CDR3 DNA reads as TGTGCCAGCAGCTCGGGACAGGGGACTGAAGCTTTCTTT. Translated: CASSSGQGTEAFF.

CDR3 bases: TGTGCCAGCAGCTTGGCCCTAGCGGGGGGGAGGGATACGCAGTATTTT. Its protein product is CASSLALAGGRDTQYF. The chain joins TRBV5-4 to TRBJ2-3; TRBD2 matches at 12 bases. This CDR3 has 16 residues. V was pared by 0 bases and J by 6 bases, with 5 bases of the junction left unmatched. Germline lookup yields CDR1 SGHNT and CDR2 YYREEE (reference sequence).

V gene TRBV7-9 combines with J gene TRBJ2-7, with D possibly matching TRBD2 (7 bases). CDR1 and CDR2 from the germline V gene are SEHNR and FQNEAQ (reference sequence). The V gene lost 5 bases and the J gene lost 6 bases, with 20 bases spanning the gap. The CDR3 length is 15 residues. DNA of the CDR3: TGTGCCAGCAGCCAAGATTATAGGGGAGGGGGCGAGCAGTACTTC. It specifies CASSQDYRGGGEQYF.

The chain employs TRBV28 and TRBJ1-1; D perhaps matches TRBD1 (6 bases). Germline V gene data show CDR1 as MDHEN and CDR2 as SYDVKM. The CDR3 is 15 residues long. The V end was cut by 4 bases, the J end by 6 bases, with 18 bases between. The CDR3 is CASSSPRQGKAEAFF. Here the CDR3 DNA reads TGTGCCAGCAGTTCCCCCCGGCAGGGGAAGGCTGAAGCTTTCTTT.

CDR3 bases: TGTGCCAGCAGCTTAGGCAGGGCTTACGAGCAGTACTTC. It yields the protein CASSLGRAYEQYF. The chain links TRBV11-2 to TRBJ2-7; weak D call: TRBD1 (5 bases). The CDR3 sequence is 13 residues long. The germline CDR1 and CDR2 sequences are SGHAT and FQNNGV. V lost 1 base to trimming and J lost 4 bases, with 8 bases between them. Supplemented by reference TRBV11-2 and TRBJ2-7, the full variable domain reads EAGVAQSPRYKIIEKRQSVAFWCNPISGHATLYWYQQILGQGPKLLIQFQNNGVVDDSQLPKDRFSAERLKGVDSTLKIQPAKLEDSAVYLCASSLGRAYEQYFGPGTRLTVT.

This clone was found a few times. The chain couples TRBV27 to TRBJ2-3; 7 bases agree with TRBD1. The germline CDR1 and CDR2 sequences are MNHEY and SMNVEV (reference sequence). The CDR3 length is 14 residues. The ends lost 5 bases at V and 6 bases at J; junction bases unmatched: 8. CDR3 protein: CASSQDRVSDTQYF. For the CDR3, the DNA is TGTGCCAGCAGTCAAGACAGGGTATCGGATACGCAGTATTTT.

Remarks on this clone: The junction and the germline gene differ at one end; a read error may be behind it. This chain links TRBV27 with TRBJ1-4; D is unresolved. The germline V gene has CDR1 MNHEY and CDR2 SMNVEV (reference sequence). This CDR3 is built from 13 residues. For the CDR3, the DNA is TGTGCCGGCAGTCCATACAGTAATGAAAAACTGTTTTTT. It is translated as CAGSPYSNEKLFF.

V and J are TRBV6-1 and TRBJ1-2; 8 nucleotides agree with TRBD1. Germline values: CDR1 MNHNS, CDR2 SASEGT. CDR3 size: 14 residues. V trimming: 10 bases; J trimming: 2 bases; junction bases outside the gene matches: 9. CDR3 DNA: TGTGCCACCTTCCGGGGACAGGCGAACTATGGCTACACCTTC. It codes for CATFRGQANYGYTF.

This chain links TRBV10-3 with TRBJ1-2, with D perhaps TRBD1 (5 bases). Trimming took off 5 bases at V and 6 bases at J, with 16 bases between the two ends. The CDR3 is 14 residues long. Germline V CDR1 and CDR2: ENHRY, SYGVKD. The CDR3: CAISPSGGKDGYTF. For the CDR3, the DNA is TGTGCCATCAGTCCCTCCGGGGGAAAGGATGGCTACACCTTC.

V gene TRBV6-1 combines with J gene TRBJ2-5; TRBD1 is a possible D gene (6 bases). CDR1 MNHNS and CDR2 SASEGT come from the germline V gene. The CDR3 sequence is 13 residues long. Deletions cut 4 bases from V and 4 bases from J, with 10 bases between. The CDR3 protein is CASSGGTLETQYF. The CDR3 DNA reads as TGTGCCAGCAGTGGGGGGACATTAGAGACCCAGTACTTC.

The rearrangement joins TRBV2 to TRBJ1-4; no clear D gene. Germline lookup yields CDR1 SNHLY and CDR2 FYNNEI. V gave up 4 bases and J gave up 7 bases, with 16 bases separating them. There are 15 residues in the CDR3. As DNA, the CDR3 is TGTGCCAGCAGTGGGGTGGCTCGTGGCGGTGAAAAACTGTTTTTT. Translating gives CASSGVARGGEKLFF.